This T cell receptor beta chain was identified in a study of T cell repertoires in cytomegalovirus infection. Background on the study: CMV infection plus the matching HLA type was flagged by public TCR beta signatures. General study points: Based on cumulative public TCR beta family frequency, carriers of CMV plus the relevant HLA were identified. In two of eight donors, the top clonotype was HLA-C-restricted CMV-specific.

The V end was cut by 2 bases, the J end by 7 bases, with 10 bases between. The CDR3 runs to 13 residues. The V gene's germline CDR1 is KGHDR and CDR2 SFDVKD. Concerning this clonotype: Its antigen is unidentified.

Each CDR3 protein gets one entry after TCRdb re-called the reads with MiXCR. The profile shows some 680,000 distinct CDR3 sequences, 35% to 45% of them singletons. The sample comprised PBMCs. This chain connects TRBV24-1 to TRBJ1-2; the D gene is possibly TRBD1 (5 bases). The TCR originated in a human donor in good health (CMV status not recorded). Some clones in this sample may be carry-over from other donors' samples. As DNA, the CDR3 is TGTGCCACCAGTGATTCAGGGAGTGGTGGCTACACCTTC. The encoded protein is CATSDSGSGGYTF.